These 26 T cell receptor beta chains share one sample of origin, sequenced in a study of T cells in localized non-small cell lung cancer. TCRdb keeps only in-frame clones here, not all; method: immunoSEQ multiplex PCR. The repertoire holds 25,000 to 30,000 clones, around nine tenths seen once, with approximately 2.7% in the top ten. The source material was peripheral blood, sampled before any cancer treatment. These receptors all come from a woman between 18 and 55 years old with stage I lung adenocarcinoma.

Notes on this clone: At one end the junction does not follow the germline gene, possibly because of a read error. The CDR3 loop reads CASTYSGRGNEQFF. CDR3 DNA sequence: TGTGCCAGCACTTACTCGGGCAGGGGAAATGAGCAGTTCTTC. V usage is TRBV6-5 and J usage is TRBJ2-1, with D possibly matching TRBD1 (6 bases). CDR3 size: 14 residues. Germline assignment: CDR1 MNHEY and CDR2 SVGAGI.

This chain joins TRBV2 and TRBJ2-7; 13 nucleotides agree with TRBD2. Trimming took 5 bases from V and 1 from J; bases not matched to a gene: 14. CDR3 length: 19 amino acids. Per germline, CDR1 SNHLY and CDR2 FYNNEI. CDR3 in amino acids: CASSLMAGLAGEPSYEQYF. The CDR3 DNA sequence: TGTGCCAGCAGTCTCATGGCCGGACTAGCGGGAGAACCTTCCTACGAGCAGTACTTC.

The V and J genes are TRBV6-6 and TRBJ1-1; the D is unclear. Trimming removed 6 bases from V and 8 bases from J, with 10 bases in between. There are 11 residues in the CDR3. Germline loops: CDR1 MNHNY, CDR2 SVGAGI (reference sequence). CDR3: CASRTRPEAFF. The CDR3 DNA follows: TGTGCCAGCAGGACAAGGCCCGAAGCTTTCTTT.

The J gene is TRBJ2-3, the V gene TRBV5-1, with unresolved D. The V and J ends lost 4 bases and 2 bases respectively, with 8 bases between them. Germline CDR1 SGHRS, CDR2 YFSETQ. This CDR3 is built from 13 residues. This CDR3 reads CASSESNTDTQYF. The CDR3 DNA follows: TGCGCCAGCAGCGAATCCAACACAGATACGCAGTATTTT.

The CDR3 sequence is CASSSLAEQYF. The CDR3 DNA follows: TGTGCCAGCAGCTCCTTGGCCGAGCAGTACTTC. The chain employs TRBV7-9 and TRBJ2-7; D unresolved. V was cut by 4 bases and J by 6 bases, with 7 bases left in between. CDR3 length: 11 amino acids. The germline V gene encodes CDR1 SEHNR and CDR2 FQNEAQ (reference sequence).

This clone is a singleton in its sample. The chain combines TRBV7-3 with TRBJ1-5; tentative D call: TRBD1 (6 bases). CDR3 size: 18 residues. The V end was cut by 9 bases, the J end by 1 base, with 25 bases between. CDR1 is SGHTA, CDR2 FQGTGA, per germline. CDR3 region: CARLEKWTARLSNQPQHF. In DNA form, the CDR3 reads TGTGCCAGATTAGAAAAATGGACAGCGCGATTAAGCAATCAGCCCCAGCATTTT.

A few counts support this clone. CDR3 region: CASSADRASYGYTF. The CDR3 bases are TGTGCCAGCTCAGCGGACAGGGCCTCCTATGGCTACACCTTC. The chain carries TRBV18 and TRBJ1-2, with 8 bases lining up with TRBD1. The CDR3 length is 14 residues. Per the germline V gene, CDR1 is KGHSH and CDR2 is LQKENI. V lost 5 bases to trimming and J lost 4 bases; unmatched junction nucleotides: 6.

The rearrangement uses TRBV7-9 and TRBJ2-7, with a weak D call TRBD2 (6 bases). Trimming removed 4 bases from V and 3 bases from J, with 7 bases in between. This CDR3 is 12 amino acids long. Germline loops: CDR1 SEHNR, CDR2 FQNEAQ (reference sequence). The CDR3 is CASSSEGYEQYF. In DNA, the CDR3 is TGTGCCAGCAGCTCGGAGGGCTACGAGCAGTACTTC. Using reference TRBV7-9 and TRBJ2-7 for the parts outside the CDR3, the full variable domain is DTGVSQNPRHKITKRGQNVTFRCDPISEHNRLYWYRQTLGQGPEFLTYFQNEAQLEKSRLLSDRFSAERPKGSFSTLEIQRTEQGDSAMYLCASSSEGYEQYFGPGTRLTVT.

The V gene is TRBV7-2, the J gene TRBJ1-2, with a possible D match to TRBD1 (6 bases). V gave up 0 bases and J gave up 2 bases, with 10 bases separating them. Germline V lookup: CDR1 SGHTA, CDR2 FQGNSA. The CDR3 sequence is 15 residues long. The CDR3 spells CASSLAWGPNYGYTF. The CDR3 DNA reads TGTGCCAGCAGCTTAGCTTGGGGGCCAAACTATGGCTACACCTTC.

The chain uses TRBV28 and TRBJ2-1; 11 bases align to TRBD2. The V gene end was trimmed by 2 bases and the J gene end by 9 bases; junction bases not matched to a gene: 6. CDR1 is MDHEN and CDR2 is SYDVKM in the germline V gene. This CDR3 has 15 amino acids. The DNA for the CDR3 is TGTGCCAGCAGTTTACGATCCGGGACTAGCGGTGAGCAGTTCTTC. Amino acids: CASSLRSGTSGEQFF. Complete variable domain (other parts from reference TRBV28 and TRBJ2-1): DVKVTQSSRYLVKRTGEKVFLECVQDMDHENMFWYRQDPGLGLRLIYFSYDVKMKEKGDIPEGYSVSREKKERFSLILESASTNQTSMYLCASSLRSGTSGEQFFGPGTRLTVL.

The chain has TRBV6-5 and TRBJ1-2, with D hard to call. The V end lost 10 bases, the J end lost 5 bases, and 17 bases lay between the germline ends. The germline V gene encodes CDR1 MNHEY and CDR2 SVGAGI. This CDR3 is built from 13 residues. DNA for the CDR3: TGTGCCACGAGCCAGACAACGGGGTATGGCTACACCTTC. It encodes CATSQTTGYGYTF.

The genes are TRBV11-2 and TRBJ1-1; D perhaps matches TRBD1 (6 bases). The V and J ends lost 3 bases and 7 bases respectively, with 15 bases between them. CDR1 is SGHAT, CDR2 FQNNGV, per germline. The CDR3 contains 14 residues. The DNA of the CDR3 is TGTGCCAGCAGCTTGAGGGGGGGAAGAGGTGAAGCTTTCTTT. It is translated as CASSLRGGRGEAFF.

The chain links TRBV6-1 to TRBJ2-5; 11 nucleotides match TRBD2. The germline V gene encodes CDR1 MNHNS and CDR2 SASEGT. V lost 7 bases and J lost 5; bases outside the gene matches: 3. CDR3 length: 13 amino acids. CDR3 protein: CASKLAGVETQYF. Written as DNA, the CDR3 is TGTGCCAGCAAACTAGCGGGAGTGGAGACCCAGTACTTC.

V and J are TRBV2 and TRBJ2-2; D unresolved. This CDR3 is 10 amino acids long. Trimming pared 7 bases from V and 8 bases from J, leaving 5 bases between. Looked up from germline, CDR1 is SNHLY and CDR2 is FYNNEI. The CDR3 region has the DNA TGTGCCAGCATGAGAGGGGAGCTGTTTTTT. Translated, it gives CASMRGELFF.

This chain connects TRBV6-5 to TRBJ1-1; tentative D call: TRBD1 (6 bases). V lost 11 bases to trimming and J lost 6 bases, with 13 bases between them. Germline CDR1 is MNHEY and CDR2 is SVGAGI. This CDR3 is built from 11 residues. The CDR3 protein is CAAKQGSEAFF. Here the CDR3 DNA reads TGTGCCGCCAAACAGGGTTCTGAAGCTTTCTTT.

The chain carries TRBV30 and TRBJ1-2; D is ambiguous. V was pared by 1 base and J by 4 bases, with 16 bases between. CDR1 is GTSNPN, CDR2 SVGIG, per germline (reference sequence). The CDR3 covers 15 residues. CDR3 protein: CAWSAHPWEPYGYTF. CDR3 DNA sequence: TGTGCCTGGAGTGCCCACCCGTGGGAACCCTATGGCTACACCTTC.

The chain joins TRBV28 to TRBJ1-2; D is unclear. In germline, CDR1 is MDHEN, CDR2 SYDVKM. This CDR3 spans 13 amino acids. V was shortened by 5 bases and J by 10 bases, with 17 bases between the two germline ends. The CDR3 DNA reads TGTGCCAGCAGTGTGTCTTCACCGACCGTCTACACCTTC. Amino acids: CASSVSSPTVYTF.

The V and J genes are TRBV5-8 and TRBJ2-3, with TRBD2 matching over 7 bases. CDR3 length: 15 residues. Germline V gives CDR1 SGHTS, CDR2 YDEGEE. V lost 4 bases and J lost 3; bases outside the gene matches: 8. CDR3 sequence reads: CASSLGLDGTDTQYF. The DNA of the CDR3 is TGTGCCAGCAGCCTCGGACTAGATGGGACAGATACGCAGTATTTT.

This clone was seen a single time. This chain connects TRBV7-9 to TRBJ1-2; no clear D gene. The germline V and J ends were trimmed by 7 bases and 1 base, with 10 bases remaining between them. The germline gives CDR1 SEHNR, CDR2 FQNEAQ (reference sequence). The CDR3 contains 13 residues. This chain's CDR3 is CASIDQNNYGYTF. The CDR3 DNA reads as TGTGCCAGCATCGACCAGAATAACTATGGCTACACCTTC.

Here the CDR3 reads CASSLRMNTEAFF. The DNA for the CDR3 is TGTGCCAGCAGCTTAAGGATGAACACTGAAGCTTTCTTT. This rearrangement joins TRBV7-3 to TRBJ1-1, with D uncertain. Germline V CDR1 and CDR2: SGHTA, FQGTGA. Trimming left V 1 base short and J 0 bases short, with 3 bases between. This CDR3 is 13 amino acids long.

The V and J genes are TRBV2 and TRBJ2-1; possibly TRBD1 for D (5 bases). CDR1 and CDR2 (germline): SNHLY, FYNNEI. This CDR3 spans 15 amino acids. V was shortened by 1 base and J by 4 bases, with 11 bases between the two germline ends. The CDR3 DNA is TGTGCCAGCAGTGAAGAGGACAAGTCATACAATGAGCAGTTCTTC. Its protein is CASSEEDKSYNEQFF.

The rearrangement uses TRBV7-9 and TRBJ2-5; D unclear. With 5 bases removed from V and 5 bases from J, the gap between germline ends came to 9 bases. This CDR3 has 12 amino acids. Per germline, CDR1 SEHNR and CDR2 FQNEAQ (reference sequence). For the CDR3, the DNA is TGTGCCAGCAGCCCTTTGGGGGAGACCCAGTACTTC. Amino acid sequence: CASSPLGETQYF.

Of note for this clone: Other DNA sequences of this sample code for an identical CDR3. This sequence joins TRBV9 and TRBJ2-2; no clear D. The ends were cut back, 0 bases at V and 7 bases at J, with 16 bases in the middle. Germline V gene data show CDR1 as SGDLS and CDR2 as YYNGEE. The CDR3 loop spans 16 amino acids. DNA for the CDR3: TGTGCCAGCAGCGTAGGGTTTAGCCAAACGGGCGGGGAGCTGTTTTTT. Protein product: CASSVGFSQTGGELFF.

The chain carries TRBV5-1 and TRBJ2-3, with D maybe TRBD2 (5 bases). CDR3 length: 14 amino acids. Germline values: CDR1 SGHRS, CDR2 YFSETQ. Trimming removed 5 bases at V and 3 bases at J, with 13 bases between. The CDR3 reads CASSLAIRTDTQYF. The CDR3 DNA sequence: TGCGCCAGCAGTTTAGCGATAAGGACAGATACGCAGTATTTT.

The chain joins TRBV11-1 to TRBJ1-1; D perhaps matches TRBD1 (5 bases). The germline V gene encodes CDR1 SGHAT and CDR2 FQDESV (reference sequence). Deletions cut 5 bases from V and 0 bases from J, with 7 bases between. This CDR3 comprises 13 residues. The CDR3 here is CASSPQVNTEAFF. The CDR3 coding sequence is TGTGCCAGCAGCCCACAGGTGAACACTGAAGCTTTCTTT.

The gene calls are TRBV28 and TRBJ1-4; possibly TRBD1 for D (6 bases). In germline, CDR1 is MDHEN, CDR2 SYDVKM. This CDR3 has 19 residues. Trimming left V 5 bases short and J 2 bases short, with 24 bases between. CDR3 sequence: CASSTFPVAGVSTNEKLFF. The CDR3 DNA sequence: TGTGCCAGCAGTACCTTCCCGGTGGCAGGGGTGAGCACTAATGAAAAACTGTTTTTT. The full variable domain, rest sourced from reference TRBV28 and TRBJ1-4, is DVKVTQSSRYLVKRTGEKVFLECVQDMDHENMFWYRQDPGLGLRLIYFSYDVKMKEKGDIPEGYSVSREKKERFSLILESASTNQTSMYLCASSTFPVAGVSTNEKLFFGSGTQLSVL.